The rows below give T cell receptor beta chains drawn from one sample of a study of T cell changes during pregnancy in multiple sclerosis. The protocol was immunoSEQ multiplex PCR, while the TCRdb copy is restricted to in-frame clones and leaves out a portion. Of about 20,000 clones in the sample, more than 75% were seen once. The sequencing used CD8+ T cells from peripheral blood mononuclear cells, collected after pregnancy. The receptors originated from a female donor with multiple sclerosis, enrolled in a pregnancy study. The CDR3 runs from the conserved cysteine through the conserved F or W. The order of the fields is J gene, D gene, clone size, V gene, CDR3 DNA, CDR3 protein. The D gene is left open where the match is weak. Not every row has a clone size; where given, it reads once, few, many or a size class.

j_gene: TRBJ1-2
d_gene: NA
abundance: NA
v_gene: TRBV2
CDR3nt: TGTGCCAGCAGGAACAGCCCCCCCGGCTACACCTTC
CDR3aa: CASRNSPPGYTF

j_gene: TRBJ1-6
d_gene: NA
abundance: NA
v_gene: TRBV6-4
CDR3nt: TGTGCCAGCAGTACCTCGGGGGGCCATAATTCACCCCTCCACTTT
CDR3aa: CASSTSGGHNSPLHF

j_gene: TRBJ2-1
d_gene: NA
abundance: NA
v_gene: TRBV4-2
CDR3nt: TGTGCCAGCAGCCAAGATCAGGGGTTCTACAATGAGCAGTTCTTC
CDR3aa: CASSQDQGFYNEQFF

j_gene: TRBJ1-2
d_gene: TRBD1
abundance: NA
v_gene: TRBV27
CDR3nt: TGTGCCAGCAGCCTACGGACAGGGGATGGCTACACCTTC
CDR3aa: CASSLRTGDGYTF

j_gene: TRBJ1-4
d_gene: NA
abundance: NA
v_gene: TRBV19
CDR3nt: TGTGCCAGTAGTATAGATGCCGACTATAATGAAAAACTGTTTTTT
CDR3aa: CASSIDADYNEKLFF

j_gene: TRBJ2-1
d_gene: TRBD2
abundance: NA
v_gene: TRBV27
CDR3nt: TGTGCCAGCCATCCTAGCGGGGACGACTCTGAGCAGTTCTTC
CDR3aa: CASHPSGDDSEQFF

j_gene: TRBJ1-5
d_gene: TRBD1
abundance: once
v_gene: TRBV4-2
CDR3nt: TGTGCCAGCAGCCAAGATCTCGGGGACAGGGATCAGCCCCAGCATTTT
CDR3aa: CASSQDLGDRDQPQHF

j_gene: TRBJ1-3
d_gene: TRBD1
abundance: few
v_gene: TRBV4-3
CDR3nt: TGCGCCAGCAGCCAAGATTATGGGGACAGGAGAAACACCATATATTTT
CDR3aa: CASSQDYGDRRNTIYF

j_gene: TRBJ2-7
d_gene: TRBD2
abundance: NA
v_gene: TRBV7-9
CDR3nt: TGTGCCAGCAGCTTATTGCGGGAGGGCTACGAGCAGTACTTC
CDR3aa: CASSLLREGYEQYF

j_gene: TRBJ1-1
d_gene: NA
abundance: NA
v_gene: TRBV19
CDR3nt: TGTGCCAGTAGTGACAGGCTGAACACTGAAGCTTTCTTT
CDR3aa: CASSDRLNTEAFF

j_gene: TRBJ2-5
d_gene: TRBD2
abundance: few
v_gene: TRBV29-1
CDR3nt: TGCAGCGTTGAATCCACTAGCGGGACGGCCGGATTGGAGACCCAGTACTTC
CDR3aa: CSVESTSGTAGLETQYF

j_gene: TRBJ1-1
d_gene: NA
abundance: NA
v_gene: TRBV15
CDR3nt: TGTGCCACCAGCAGAGAGGAGGGGGGGACTGAAGCTTTCTTT
CDR3aa: CATSREEGGTEAFF

j_gene: TRBJ2-3
d_gene: TRBD1
abundance: NA
v_gene: TRBV19
CDR3nt: TGTGCCAGTAGTGTCCGGGACAGACAACCTCTTAGCACAGATACGCAGTATTTT
CDR3aa: CASSVRDRQPLSTDTQYF

j_gene: TRBJ2-7
d_gene: TRBD2
abundance: NA
v_gene: TRBV28
CDR3nt: TGTGCCAGCAATCGCGGGAGGGCCGGCAGCAAGCGGGAGCAGTACTTC
CDR3aa: CASNRGRAGSKREQYF

j_gene: TRBJ2-3
d_gene: NA
abundance: medium-sized
v_gene: TRBV6-4
CDR3nt: TGTGCCAGCAGTGACGGGGGGGCCACAGATACGCAGTATTTT
CDR3aa: CASSDGGATDTQYF

j_gene: TRBJ1-2
d_gene: NA
abundance: NA
v_gene: TRBV4-3
CDR3nt: TGCGCCAGCAGCCAAGATTGGGGGGATGGCTACACCTTC
CDR3aa: CASSQDWGDGYTF

j_gene: TRBJ1-5
d_gene: NA
abundance: NA
v_gene: TRBV2
CDR3nt: TGTGCCAGCAGGGGCCCGGACACGAATCAGCCCCAGCATTTT
CDR3aa: CASRGPDTNQPQHF

j_gene: TRBJ1-4
d_gene: NA
abundance: NA
v_gene: TRBV6-5
CDR3nt: TGTGCCAGCAGTTCCGAGGGTGCAACTAATGAAAAACTGTTTTTT
CDR3aa: CASSSEGATNEKLFF

j_gene: TRBJ2-7
d_gene: NA
abundance: NA
v_gene: TRBV30
CDR3nt: TGTGCCTGGAGTGTTTCACCAGGGGACGAGCAGTACTTC
CDR3aa: CAWSVSPGDEQYF

j_gene: TRBJ2-3
d_gene: TRBD2
abundance: NA
v_gene: TRBV6-5
CDR3nt: TGTGCCAGCAGTTACTCCGGCGGGGGGCCTCCAGATACGCAGTATTTT
CDR3aa: CASSYSGGGPPDTQYF

j_gene: TRBJ2-1
d_gene: TRBD1
abundance: NA
v_gene: TRBV7-9
CDR3nt: TGTGCCAGCAGCTCCGCCGTGACAGGGGGTGAGCAGTTCTTC
CDR3aa: CASSSAVTGGEQFF

j_gene: TRBJ2-7
d_gene: TRBD2
abundance: NA
v_gene: TRBV28
CDR3nt: TGTGCCAGCGGGACTAGCGGGAGCTGGAGGGAGCAGTACTTC
CDR3aa: CASGTSGSWREQYF

j_gene: TRBJ1-2
d_gene: NA
abundance: NA
v_gene: TRBV7-9
CDR3nt: TGTGCCAGCAGCTTAGGAACACCCAGATATGGCTACACCTTC
CDR3aa: CASSLGTPRYGYTF

j_gene: TRBJ1-2
d_gene: TRBD1
abundance: once
v_gene: TRBV28
CDR3nt: TGTGCCAGCAGTTTATTAGGCAGGGGGGATGGCTACACCTTC
CDR3aa: CASSLLGRGDGYTF

j_gene: TRBJ2-5
d_gene: TRBD1
abundance: NA
v_gene: TRBV6-1
CDR3nt: TGTGCCAGCAGTGAAAGTGTATGGGACAGGGGGGTGACCCAGTACTTC
CDR3aa: CASSESVWDRGVTQYF

j_gene: TRBJ2-1
d_gene: TRBD2
abundance: NA
v_gene: TRBV28
CDR3nt: TGTGCCAGCAGAGCTTTAAGGACTAGCTCCTACAATGAGCAGTTCTTC
CDR3aa: CASRALRTSSYNEQFF

j_gene: TRBJ1-4
d_gene: TRBD1
abundance: few
v_gene: TRBV19
CDR3nt: TGTGCCAGTAGCAAAGGGGGCCGGAGTGAAAAACTGTTTTTT
CDR3aa: CASSKGGRSEKLFF

j_gene: TRBJ1-1
d_gene: TRBD1
abundance: NA
v_gene: TRBV7-2
CDR3nt: TGTGCCAGCAGCTTAGGTAGGGGGCTAATGAACACTGAAGCTTTCTTT
CDR3aa: CASSLGRGLMNTEAFF

j_gene: TRBJ2-1
d_gene: TRBD1
abundance: NA
v_gene: TRBV5-6
CDR3nt: TGTGCCAGCAGCTGGGACAGAGACAATGAGCAGTTCTTC
CDR3aa: CASSWDRDNEQFF

j_gene: TRBJ2-7
d_gene: NA
abundance: NA
v_gene: TRBV4-1
CDR3nt: TGCGCCAGCAGCCAAGGGGAGGGGGGGCACGAGCAGTACTTC
CDR3aa: CASSQGEGGHEQYF

j_gene: TRBJ2-7
d_gene: NA
abundance: NA
v_gene: TRBV7-3
CDR3nt: TGTGCCAGCAGCTTAAATTATTGGCAGGCGTCCTACGAGCAGTACTTC
CDR3aa: CASSLNYWQASYEQYF

j_gene: TRBJ2-7
d_gene: NA
abundance: NA
v_gene: TRBV4-3
CDR3nt: TGCGCCAGCAGCCAAGGACTAGGGGACTACGAGCAGTACTTC
CDR3aa: CASSQGLGDYEQYF

j_gene: TRBJ1-5
d_gene: NA
abundance: NA
v_gene: TRBV6-4
CDR3nt: TGTGCCAGCTCCCCCGAGGGAAATCAGCCCCAGCATTTT
CDR3aa: CASSPEGNQPQHF

j_gene: TRBJ2-2
d_gene: NA
abundance: medium-sized
v_gene: TRBV15
CDR3nt: TGTGCCACCAGCAGAGACAGGGAAGTCGGCGGGGAGCTGTTTTTT
CDR3aa: CATSRDREVGGELFF

j_gene: TRBJ2-1
d_gene: NA
abundance: NA
v_gene: TRBV7-9
CDR3nt: TGTGCCAGCAGCTTAGCGCCAGGCTACAATGAGCAGTTCTTC
CDR3aa: CASSLAPGYNEQFF

j_gene: TRBJ2-5
d_gene: TRBD1
abundance: NA
v_gene: TRBV28
CDR3nt: TGTGCCAGCAGAACAGGGGTTTCAGGAGAGACCCAGTACTTC
CDR3aa: CASRTGVSGETQYF

j_gene: TRBJ2-2
d_gene: NA
abundance: once
v_gene: TRBV7-3
CDR3nt: TGTGCCAGCAGCCCGGACAGTCCGGACACCGGGGAGCTGTTTTTT
CDR3aa: CASSPDSPDTGELFF

j_gene: TRBJ2-7
d_gene: NA
abundance: NA
v_gene: TRBV5-1
CDR3nt: TGCGCCAGCAGCTTGGGCGGTGAGCAGTACTTC
CDR3aa: CASSLGGEQYF

j_gene: TRBJ2-7
d_gene: NA
abundance: NA
v_gene: TRBV6-5
CDR3nt: TGTGCCAGCAGTTACCGGGGTCCATCCTACGAGCAGTACTTC
CDR3aa: CASSYRGPSYEQYF

j_gene: TRBJ2-2
d_gene: TRBD1
abundance: once
v_gene: TRBV13
CDR3nt: TGTGCCAGCAGCTCGACGCCGGGACAGGGTATCACCGGGGAGCTGTTTTTT
CDR3aa: CASSSTPGQGITGELFF

j_gene: TRBJ2-3
d_gene: TRBD2
abundance: NA
v_gene: TRBV27
CDR3nt: TGTGCCAGCAGTTTACAACCTAGCGGGAGTCTAGATACGCAGTATTTT
CDR3aa: CASSLQPSGSLDTQYF

j_gene: TRBJ2-3
d_gene: NA
abundance: NA
v_gene: TRBV7-6
CDR3nt: TGTGCCAGCAGCTTAGGCGTTATGAATACGCAGTATTTT
CDR3aa: CASSLGVMNTQYF

j_gene: TRBJ2-2
d_gene: TRBD2
abundance: NA
v_gene: TRBV13
CDR3nt: TGTGCCAGCAGCTTAGGACTAGCGGGGGCCGGGGAGCTGTTTTTT
CDR3aa: CASSLGLAGAGELFF

j_gene: TRBJ2-3
d_gene: TRBD2
abundance: medium-sized
v_gene: TRBV13
CDR3nt: TGTGCCAGCAGCTTTTTTTCGGGAGGGTCCACTAATACGCAGTATTTT
CDR3aa: CASSFFSGGSTNTQYF

j_gene: TRBJ1-2
d_gene: TRBD1
abundance: medium-sized
v_gene: TRBV28
CDR3nt: TGTGCCAGCAGTTCAGGGGGTGAAGGCTACACCTTC
CDR3aa: CASSSGGEGYTF

j_gene: TRBJ2-1
d_gene: NA
abundance: NA
v_gene: TRBV11-2
CDR3nt: TGTGCCAGCAGCTTAGAGGCAGCGGGTCACCCTTACAATGAGCAGTTCTTC
CDR3aa: CASSLEAAGHPYNEQFF

j_gene: TRBJ2-3
d_gene: TRBD2
abundance: NA
v_gene: TRBV6-1
CDR3nt: TGTGCCAGCATCATGCTAGCGGGAAACACAGATACGCAGTATTTT
CDR3aa: CASIMLAGNTDTQYF

j_gene: TRBJ2-6
d_gene: NA
abundance: NA
v_gene: TRBV5-1
CDR3nt: TGCGCCAGCAGCTTGTCGCGTCTAGGGGCCAACGTCCTGACTTTC
CDR3aa: CASSLSRLGANVLTF

j_gene: TRBJ1-1
d_gene: NA
abundance: NA
v_gene: TRBV19
CDR3nt: TGTGCCAGTAGTCCACCCGGGGAAAGGGTTGAAGCTTTCTTT
CDR3aa: CASSPPGERVEAFF

j_gene: TRBJ2-3
d_gene: TRBD2
abundance: NA
v_gene: TRBV7-9
CDR3nt: TGTGCCAGCAGTATCCTTAGCGGGAAGTGGGATACGCAGTATTTT
CDR3aa: CASSILSGKWDTQYF

j_gene: TRBJ2-1
d_gene: NA
abundance: NA
v_gene: TRBV4-2
CDR3nt: TGTGCCAGCAGCCCTGATAGCGGAAGCTACAATGAGCAGTTCTTC
CDR3aa: CASSPDSGSYNEQFF

j_gene: TRBJ2-5
d_gene: NA
abundance: NA
v_gene: TRBV11-2
CDR3nt: TGTGCCAGCAGCCACTTGGTAAGAATTCAAGAGACCCAGTACTTC
CDR3aa: CASSHLVRIQETQYF

j_gene: TRBJ2-3
d_gene: NA
abundance: NA
v_gene: TRBV10-2
CDR3nt: TGCGCCAGCAGTGATAATCCGGATACGCAGTATTTT
CDR3aa: CASSDNPDTQYF

j_gene: TRBJ2-3
d_gene: NA
abundance: NA
v_gene: TRBV5-6
CDR3nt: TGTGCCAGCAGCTTAGGTGACACTTCCACAGATACGCAGTATTTT
CDR3aa: CASSLGDTSTDTQYF

j_gene: TRBJ2-1
d_gene: NA
abundance: NA
v_gene: TRBV13
CDR3nt: TGTGCCAGCAACCGCCAGGGGGAGGCCTATTACAATGAGCAGTTCTTC
CDR3aa: CASNRQGEAYYNEQFF

j_gene: TRBJ2-1
d_gene: TRBD2
abundance: NA
v_gene: TRBV7-2
CDR3nt: TGTGCCAGCAGTGCTGGGCGGGAGGAGCAGTTCTTC
CDR3aa: CASSAGREEQFF